This TCR beta chain appears in the sequencing data of a study of T cells in Graves' hyperthyroidism and ophthalmopathy. This CDR3 region has 14 residues. The V and J ends lost 4 bases and 6 bases, in that order; junction bases with no gene match: 7. The germline V gene encodes CDR1 SGHRS and CDR2 YFSETQ. TCR beta CDR3 sequences were amplified from RNA transcripts. Initially, a first-round RT-PCR of the TCR CDR3 employed the HTBI primer set. TCRdb re-called the multiplex PCR reads with MiXCR, one entry per CDR3 protein. The repertoire holds around 430,000 distinct CDR3 sequences, 15% seen once, with less than 35% in the top ten. This clonotype has a count of ten or more.

The sequenced material came from blood. The clonotype originates from a woman aged 25-40 years with Graves' hyperthyroidism. The chain carries TRBV5-1 and TRBJ2-5, with 9 bases fitting TRBD1. Written as DNA, the CDR3 is TGCGCCAGCAGCCCGGATGGACAGGGGAAGACCCAGTACTTC. Its protein product is CASSPDGQGKTQYF.